This T cell receptor beta chain is from a study of OX40 agonist ivuxolimab in advanced cancers. On the study more broadly: Earlier anti-PD-1, anti-PD-L1 or anti-CTLA-4 therapy was permitted; around 40% had received some.

Repertoires were generated with immunoSEQ multiplex PCR, while TCRdb's copy carries only in-frame clones and drops some. The sample yields tens of thousands of clones, over 70% seen once. Trimming left V 8 bases short and J 2 bases short, with 13 bases between. The V gene's germline CDR1 is SNHLY and CDR2 FYNNEI. This CDR3 is 13 amino acids long. The gene calls are TRBV2 and TRBJ2-7; D is unresolved. This sequence originates from an adult with an advanced solid tumor such as melanoma, head and neck, liver or kidney cancer. This sample comprised CD4+ or CD8+ T cells sorted from blood, obtained in a trial of the OX40 agonist ivuxolimab. The CDR3 sequence: CASRLALTYEQYF. The CDR3 coding sequence is TGTGCCAGCCGGTTAGCCCTGACCTACGAGCAGTACTTC.